This T cell receptor (beta chain) was profiled in a study of OX40 agonist ivuxolimab in advanced cancers. Study-level information: People in dose escalation had one of these cancers: hepatocellular carcinoma, melanoma, renal cell or head and neck cancer. Findings of the study overall: Mean expanded clone counts were higher in CD8+ than CD4+ T cells.

Patients had blood sampled at baseline and again on cycle 4 day 1 and cycle 7 day 1. The protocol was immunoSEQ multiplex PCR, while the TCRdb copy is restricted to in-frame clones and leaves out a portion. The sample consists of 55,000 to 80,000 clones, 84% of them appearing once. Worth noting for this clone: Its matching antigen is unknown.

The CDR3 runs 13 residues. CDR1 and CDR2 (germline): MNHEY, SVGAGI. Trimming removed 10 bases at V and 2 bases at J, with 14 bases between. The source is an adult with an advanced solid tumor such as melanoma, head and neck, liver or kidney cancer. This rearrangement joins TRBV6-5 to TRBJ2-5; D gene uncertain. The source material was CD4+ or CD8+ T cells sorted from blood, sampled in a trial of the OX40 agonist ivuxolimab. CDR3 region: CATHRAPQETQYF. CDR3 DNA sequence: TGTGCCACTCATAGGGCACCTCAAGAGACCCAGTACTTC.